One and the same sample provided the 30 T cell receptor beta chains below, sequenced in a study of post-analysis software for immune sequencing data. Prepared libraries of TCR beta cDNA carried unique molecular identifiers. TCRdb analysed the PCR reads with MiXCR anew, one entry per CDR3 protein. The sample includes around 190,000 distinct CDR3 sequences, roughly 28% seen only once; the top ten take more than 3%. General study points: Roughly five TRBV segments appeared more often in patients than in controls, and TRBV5-6, TRBV5-1 and TRBV20-1 were among these.

Their antigens remain unidentified. The sequencing sample was made of blood. Every receptor here comes from a girl aged 2 to 17 with multiple sclerosis.

The J gene is TRBJ2-5, the V gene TRBV4-1, with 7 bases that match TRBD1. Germline V gene lookup returns CDR1 MGHRA and CDR2 YSYEKL. The V gene end was trimmed by 0 bases and the J gene end by 11 bases; junction bases not matched to a gene: 12. CDR3 length: 15 amino acids. The CDR3 sequence: CASSQDRRQGNVQYF. The DNA of the CDR3 is TGCGCCAGCAGCCAAGATAGGAGACAGGGAAACGTTCAGTACTTC.

Comments on this clonotype: Mismatch with germline at one junction end may stem from a read error. V usage is TRBV6-1 and J usage is TRBJ2-1, with TRBD1 matching 8 bases. Germline CDR1 reads MNHNS; CDR2 reads SASEGT. The CDR3 has 14 amino acids. The CDR3 spells CTSSTDRVGNEQFF. Written as DNA, the CDR3 is TGTACCAGCAGCACGGACAGGGTCGGTAATGAGCAGTTCTTC.

With regard to this clonotype: Being one base from a much bigger clone, this may be a read error. The chain is built from TRBV5-1 and TRBJ2-5; TRBD2 agrees at 15 bases. This CDR3 has 16 amino acids. V lost 5 bases, J lost 2 bases, and 4 bases stayed unmatched. In germline, CDR1 is SGHRS, CDR2 YFSETQ. CDR3 loop: CASRRGLAGGQETQYF. The CDR3 region has the DNA TGCGCCAGCAGAAGGGGACTAGCGGGAGGACAAGAGACCCAGTACTTC.

This clonotype has a count of ten or more. V gene TRBV28 combines with J gene TRBJ1-1; 10 positions match TRBD1. The CDR3 is 13 amino acids. Looked up from germline, CDR1 is MDHEN and CDR2 is SYDVKM. The trim removed 6 bases at V and 7 bases at J, leaving 5 bases unmatched. The CDR3 loop is CASRRDRGYEAFF. In DNA form, the CDR3 reads TGTGCCAGCAGGCGGGACAGGGGCTATGAAGCTTTCTTT. Full variable domain (outside the CDR3, taken from reference TRBV28 and TRBJ1-1): DVKVTQSSRYLVKRTGEKVFLECVQDMDHENMFWYRQDPGLGLRLIYFSYDVKMKEKGDIPEGYSVSREKKERFSLILESASTNQTSMYLCASRRDRGYEAFFGQGTRLTVV.

Many counts were recorded for this clonotype. The chain links TRBV20-1 to TRBJ2-3, with 11 bases that match TRBD1. CDR3 length equals 16 residues. J gave up 0 bases and V 4 bases, and 6 bases lay outside the gene matches. Looked up from germline, CDR1 is DFQATT and CDR2 is SNEGSKA (reference sequence). This chain's CDR3 is CSAIGQGAFSTDTQYF. DNA of the CDR3: TGCAGTGCTATCGGACAGGGGGCGTTTAGCACAGATACGCAGTATTTT.

In this sample, this clonotype turned up a few times. The CDR3 DNA reads TGCAGTGCTAGTGTCAGAAGTGTCGAGCAGTACTTC. It translates to CSASVRSVEQYF. The V and J genes are TRBV20-1 and TRBJ2-7, with D uncertain. V was cut by 3 bases and J by 6 bases, with 12 bases left in between. CDR1 is DFQATT and CDR2 is SNEGSKA in the germline V gene (reference sequence). The CDR3 totals 12 residues.

This clonotype has a count of ten or more. The chain carries TRBV7-2 and TRBJ2-5; D is perhaps TRBD2 (6 bases). V lost 5 bases and J 4 bases, leaving 14 bases between the germline ends. The CDR3 length is 14 residues. Germline CDR1 is SGHTA and CDR2 is FQGNSA. CDR3 sequence reads: CASSRRGGGETQYF. CDR3 nucleotides: TGTGCCAGCAGCCGAAGGGGAGGCGGAGAGACCCAGTACTTC.

For this clonotype: The junction shows a germline mismatch at one end, possibly a read error. The chain recombines TRBV25-1 with TRBJ2-1; 7 nucleotides match TRBD1. The germline V gene encodes CDR1 MGHDK and CDR2 SYGVNS. This CDR3 has 17 amino acids. The CDR3 bases are TGTGCCAGCAGTGAATCCGTGGTTGGGACAGTGCTTAATGGGCAGTTCTTC. This sequence encodes CASSESVVGTVLNGQFF.

This clonotype has at least ten counts. The rearrangement joins TRBV9 to TRBJ2-5; D perhaps matches TRBD1 (6 bases). V lost 4 bases, J lost 5 bases, and 18 bases lay in between. This CDR3 region has 15 residues. CDR1 and CDR2 (germline): SGDLS, YYNGEE. The CDR3 spells CASSLRDTDGETQYF. As DNA, the CDR3 is TGTGCCAGCAGCCTCCGGGACACCGACGGGGAGACCCAGTACTTC. The full variable domain, its missing parts supplied by reference TRBV9 and TRBJ2-5, is DSGVTQTPKHLITATGQRVTLRCSPRSGDLSVYWYQQSLDQGLQFLIQYYNGEERAKGNILERFSAQQFPDLHSELNLSSLELGDSALYFCASSLRDTDGETQYFGPGTRLLVL.

This clonotype was seen repeatedly, ten times or more. The chain is built from TRBV27 and TRBJ2-1; 8 nucleotides match TRBD1. Germline V lookup: CDR1 MNHEY, CDR2 SMNVEV (reference sequence). Trimming removed 1 base from V and 6 bases from J; junction bases left unmatched: 8. There are 16 residues in the CDR3. The CDR3 is CASSLFVTGDPNEQFF. The CDR3, as DNA: TGTGCCAGCAGTTTATTTGTGACAGGGGACCCCAATGAGCAGTTCTTC.

This clonotype was seen a few times. The chain couples TRBV7-2 to TRBJ1-5; no definite D call. Germline V gene data show CDR1 as SGHTA and CDR2 as FQGNSA. V lost 1 base and J lost 3, with 7 bases in between. This CDR3 region has 14 residues. The CDR3 DNA reads TGTGCCAGCAGCTTAGGAAGAGTCAATCAGCCCCAGCATTTT. Encoded protein: CASSLGRVNQPQHF.

In this sample, this clonotype turned up a few times. The chain joins TRBV2 to TRBJ2-1; 8 nucleotides line up with TRBD1. The CDR3 has 16 residues. The germline gives CDR1 SNHLY, CDR2 FYNNEI. The V gene end was trimmed by 4 bases and the J gene end by 2 bases; junction bases not matched to a gene: 7. CDR3 in amino acids: CASSGPGTGTYNEQFF. The CDR3 coding sequence is TGTGCCAGCAGTGGGCCGGGGACAGGAACCTACAATGAGCAGTTCTTC.

This clonotype appeared a few times. The chain combines TRBV28 with TRBJ2-7; 8 positions agree with TRBD2. Germline CDR1 reads MDHEN; CDR2 reads SYDVKM. CDR3 length equals 12 residues. The CDR3 region has the DNA TGTGTCGGGGGGGGGCTGTTCGACGAGCAGTACTTC. The encoded protein is CVGGGLFDEQYF.

This clonotype was detected ten times or more. This rearrangement joins TRBV10-3 to TRBJ2-5, with a possible D match to TRBD1 (6 bases). Germline values: CDR1 ENHRY, CDR2 SYGVKD. The CDR3 contains 14 residues. The V end lost 0 bases, the J end lost 5 bases, and 10 bases lay between the germline ends. CDR3 residues: CAISESGGEETQYF. The CDR3, as DNA: TGTGCCATCAGTGAGTCAGGGGGTGAGGAGACCCAGTACTTC.

This clonotype was seen only a few times. The chain employs TRBV5-1 and TRBJ2-3, with 16 bases fitting TRBD2. V gave up 4 bases and J gave up 1 base; unmatched junction bases: 3. Germline values: CDR1 SGHRS, CDR2 YFSETQ. The CDR3 is 17 amino acids. The DNA for the CDR3 is TGCGCCAGCAGCCCGGGACTAGCGGGAGGGCGCACAGATACGCAGTATTTT. It specifies CASSPGLAGGRTDTQYF.

The rearrangement links TRBV20-1 to TRBJ2-3; tentative D call: TRBD2 (5 bases). This CDR3 has 14 residues. Germline V gene sequence: CDR1 DFQATT, CDR2 SNEGSKA (reference sequence). Trimming removed 4 bases at V and 1 base at J, with 12 bases between. The CDR3 sequence is CSATREHGTDTQYF. CDR3 sequence (DNA): TGCAGTGCTACCCGGGAACATGGCACAGATACGCAGTATTTT.

As for this clonotype: With a much larger clone just one base away, this may be a read error. V and J are TRBV5-5 and TRBJ1-2; the D gene is possibly TRBD1 (5 bases). The CDR3 has 16 amino acids. Between the trimmed V and J ends, which lost 7 bases and 0 bases, there was a span of 19 bases. CDR1 is SGHKS, CDR2 YYEKEE, per germline (reference sequence). The CDR3 DNA sequence: TGTGCCAGCGGTCCGCGGGAGGGGCGATCTAACTATGGCTACACCTTC. This gives the protein CASGPREGRSNYGYTF.

This chain uses TRBV5-1 with TRBJ2-1; 10 nucleotides line up with TRBD2. The germline V gene encodes CDR1 SGHRS and CDR2 YFSETQ. The junction had 8 bases not matched to a gene; V was cut back by 7 bases and J by 4 bases. This CDR3 contains 15 residues. CDR3 in amino acids: CASSLLAGEYNEQFF. CDR3 DNA: TGCGCCAGCTCCCTCCTAGCGGGGGAATACAATGAGCAGTTCTTC.

For this clonotype: This may be a read error, as it is one base from a much larger clone. V gene TRBV5-1 combines with J gene TRBJ2-5; 7 bases match TRBD2. The germline V gene has CDR1 SGHRS and CDR2 YFSETQ. The CDR3 runs 15 residues. The V segment lost 1 base and the J segment 11 bases; nucleotides outside the gene matches: 14. The DNA for the CDR3 is TGCGCCAGCAGCTTGCTGAGCGGGGTATTCAATGAGCAGTACTTC. This sequence encodes CASSLLSGVFNEQYF.

This clonotype was found a few times. J is TRBJ1-6 and V is TRBV10-3; no definite D call. The V gene's germline CDR1 is ENHRY and CDR2 SYGVKD. This CDR3 has 14 amino acids. Trimming stripped 11 bases from V and 7 bases from J, with 18 bases between. CDR3 loop: CAASLGVGNSPLHF. CDR3 bases: TGTGCCGCGTCACTCGGGGTTGGGAATTCACCCCTCCACTTT.

The table lists this clonotype with a few counts. The J gene is TRBJ1-1, the V gene TRBV29-1; no reliable D call. This CDR3 contains 12 residues. CDR1 is SQVTM, CDR2 ANQGSEA, per germline. The V end lost 4 bases, the J end lost 1 base, and 7 bases lay between the germline ends. The CDR3 bases are TGCAGCGTTGGACAATCGAACACTGAAGCTTTCTTT. As protein: CSVGQSNTEAFF.

With regard to this clonotype: This could be a read error, since a much larger clone is one nucleotide away. V usage is TRBV6-5 and J usage is TRBJ2-1; perhaps TRBD2 as D (6 bases). CDR3 length: 14 amino acids. CDR1 MNHEY and CDR2 SVGAGI come from the germline V gene. V was pared by 6 bases and J by 0 bases, with 9 bases between. CDR3 protein: CASRFSGSYNEQFF. The CDR3, as DNA: TGTGCCAGCAGGTTTAGCGGCTCCTACAATGAGCAGTTCTTC.

V and J are TRBV2 and TRBJ1-6, with a weak D call TRBD1 (5 bases). Germline CDR1 reads SNHLY; CDR2 reads FYNNEI. The CDR3 is made up of 15 amino acids. Between the trimmed V and J ends, which lost 6 bases and 3 bases, there was a span of 12 bases. The CDR3 nucleotides are TGTGCCAGCAGCTCTATGAGGGGCTATAATTCACCCCTCCACTTT. This sequence encodes CASSSMRGYNSPLHF.

In the case of this clonotype: A much more abundant neighbour one base away suggests this may be a read error. The rearrangement uses TRBV10-3 and TRBJ1-5, with D tentatively TRBD1 (5 bases). The germline gives CDR1 ENHRY, CDR2 SYGVKD. The CDR3 loop spans 14 amino acids. CDR3 protein: CAISEAGSNQPRHF. CDR3 sequence (DNA): TGTGCCATCAGTGAGGCAGGGAGTAATCAGCCCCGGCATTTT.

This clonotype was observed at least ten times. V gene TRBV7-2 combines with J gene TRBJ1-2; 7 bases map to TRBD1. Germline V CDR1 and CDR2: SGHTA, FQGNSA. The CDR3 has 14 residues. Unmatched junction bases numbered 9, after V lost 5 bases and J lost 6 bases. CDR3 region: CASSPRQGWNGYTF. Written as DNA, the CDR3 is TGTGCCAGCAGCCCCCGACAGGGTTGGAATGGCTACACCTTC.

V and J are TRBV20-1 and TRBJ1-4, with 8 bases fitting TRBD1. With V trimmed by 3 bases and J by 8 bases, 8 bases remained unmatched. From germline, CDR1 is DFQATT and CDR2 SNEGSKA (reference sequence). There are 14 residues in the CDR3. As DNA, the CDR3 is TGCAGTGCTAGTAGGCGTCAGGGGGCGGAAAAACTGTTTTTT. It is translated as CSASRRQGAEKLFF.

The chain's CDR3 is CATSDMGYEQYF. CDR3 nucleotide sequence: TGTGCCACCAGTGATATGGGCTATGAGCAGTACTTC. The chain couples TRBV24-1 to TRBJ2-5, with D unresolved. The CDR3 spans 12 residues. V was clipped by 3 bases and J by 11 bases, with 12 bases between them. Germline assignment: CDR1 KGHDR and CDR2 SFDVKD.

The chain has TRBV12-5 and TRBJ1-5; D is unresolved. CDR3 length: 12 residues. The V end was cut by 2 bases, the J end by 3 bases, with 2 bases between. CDR1 LGHNT and CDR2 FRNRAP come from the germline V gene. The CDR3 here is CASGLSNQPQHF. The CDR3 region has the DNA TGTGCTAGTGGTTTGTCCAATCAGCCCCAGCATTTT.

This clonotype appeared a few times. The chain recombines TRBV27 with TRBJ2-1; a weak D match, TRBD1 (6 bases). V was pared by 5 bases and J by 4 bases, with 12 bases between. There are 14 residues in the CDR3. Germline V gene lookup returns CDR1 MNHEY and CDR2 SMNVEV (reference sequence). The CDR3 loop reads CASSQGRRYNEQFF. CDR3 nucleotides: TGTGCCAGCAGTCAGGGGCGGCGATACAATGAGCAGTTCTTC.

As regards this clonotype: This may be a read error, as it is one base from a much larger clone. The chain links TRBV3-1 to TRBJ1-2; D ambiguous. The length of the CDR3 is 14 residues. Trimming stripped 5 bases from V and 1 base from J, with 11 bases between. CDR1 LGHDT and CDR2 YNNKEL come from the germline V gene (reference sequence). CDR3 residues: CASSCNAVNYGYTF. CDR3 DNA sequence: TGTGCCAGCAGCTGCAATGCGGTTAACTATGGCTACACCTTC.